Below are 10 T cell receptor beta chains sequenced from a single sample in a study of blood T cell repertoires in COVID-19. Here immunoSEQ multiplex PCR was the method, and the copy in TCRdb shows in-frame clones only, minus some. The table records around 220,000 clones, roughly nine tenths of them present only once. The specimen sequenced was peripheral blood. The receptors were gathered from a woman aged 45-65 years with COVID-19, enrolled during active disease.

The chain couples TRBV28 to TRBJ2-7; D unclear. CDR1 MDHEN and CDR2 SYDVKM come from the germline V gene. The CDR3 sequence is 11 residues long. The CDR3 DNA reads as TGTGCCAGCAGTTCATCCTATGAGCAGTACGTC. Its protein product is CASSSSYEQYV.

The chain links TRBV24-1 to TRBJ2-3; tentative D call: TRBD2 (5 bases). Germline CDR1 and CDR2: KGHDR and SFDVKD. The ends were cut back, 3 bases at V and 2 bases at J, with 11 bases in the middle. This CDR3 spans 15 amino acids. The CDR3 loop is CATSDQRGSTDTQYF. DNA for the CDR3: TGTGCCACCAGTGATCAACGGGGTTCCACAGATACGCAGTATTTT.

This clone was seen repeatedly, ten times or more. The J gene is TRBJ2-7, the V gene TRBV6-6; 12 nucleotides line up with TRBD2. Germline loops: CDR1 MNHNY, CDR2 SVGAGI (reference sequence). V was pared by 5 bases and J by 7 bases, with 12 bases of the junction left unmatched. There are 16 residues in the CDR3. The DNA for the CDR3 is TGTGCCAGCAGTCCTAGCGGGGGGGCTCGGTCCCGGGAGCAGTACTTC. Translating gives CASSPSGGARSREQYF.

The chain employs TRBV21-1 and TRBJ1-1; TRBD1 is taken as the D call from the table, unchecked against the DNA. TRBV21-1 counts as a pseudogene. The CDR3 runs to 13 residues. The CDR3 is CASSRRQNTEAFF. The CDR3 nucleotides are TGTGCCAGCAGCCGCCGACAGAACACTGAAGCTTTCTTT.

This clone was found once. The chain carries TRBV28 and TRBJ1-4, with D perhaps matching TRBD1 (5 bases). The CDR3 is 14 residues long. From germline, CDR1 is MDHEN and CDR2 SYDVKM. The V end lost 8 bases, the J end lost 7 bases, and 17 bases lay between the germline ends. For the CDR3, the DNA is TGTGCCAGCTATGCGGGGGGAAGCAGTGAAAAACTGTTTTTT. This sequence encodes CASYAGGSSEKLFF.

Regarding this clone: The limits of the CDR3 on the DNA are not certain, so only TCRdb's listed CDR3 is given. The genes are TRBV9 and TRBJ1-2; the table gives TRBD1 as D, unverified against the DNA. Including both end residues, the CDR3 is 15 amino acids long. The germline gives CDR1 SGDLS, CDR2 YYNGEE. The CDR3 spells CASSVPSVAGGSHHF.

This chain joins TRBV2 and TRBJ1-5; a possible D gene is TRBD1 (5 bases). The CDR3 consists of 18 residues. V was pared by 6 bases and J by 2 bases, with 23 bases between. Germline assignment: CDR1 SNHLY and CDR2 FYNNEI. The CDR3 reads CASSPGQGLGKGNQPQHF. The CDR3 nucleotides read TGTGCCAGCAGCCCTGGACAAGGCTTGGGGAAGGGCAATCAGCCCCAGCATTTT. The full variable domain, its missing parts supplied by reference TRBV2 and TRBJ1-5, is EPEVTQTPSHQVTQMGQEVILRCVPISNHLYFYWYRQILGQKVEFLVSFYNNEISEKSEIFDDQFSVERPDGSNFTLKIRSTKLEDSAMYFCASSPGQGLGKGNQPQHFGDGTRLSIL.

This chain links TRBV27 with TRBJ2-3; tentative D call: TRBD1 (6 bases). Between the trimmed V and J ends, which lost 6 bases and 2 bases, there was a span of 15 bases. The CDR3 loop spans 15 amino acids. Per germline, CDR1 MNHEY and CDR2 SMNVEV (reference sequence). The CDR3 DNA sequence: TGTGCCAGCAGCCCTAGGGGGTTATACACAGATACGCAGTATTTT. Encoded protein: CASSPRGLYTDTQYF.

This clone was counted between two and nine times. The chain links TRBV19 to TRBJ1-5; weak D call: TRBD1 (6 bases). V dropped 3 bases and J dropped 2 bases, with 11 bases sitting between them. CDR3 length equals 15 residues. CDR1 is LNHDA, CDR2 SQIVND, per germline (reference sequence). This chain's CDR3 is CASSITGSGNQPQHF. The DNA of the CDR3 is TGTGCCAGTAGTATCACAGGGTCAGGCAATCAGCCCCAGCATTTT.

The chain joins TRBV6-6 to TRBJ2-7; 7 positions match TRBD1. Germline-derived CDR1 and CDR2 are MNHNY and SVGAGI (reference sequence). After removal of 7 bases from V and 5 bases from J, the junction contained 2 bases not matched to a gene. CDR3 length: 11 amino acids. The CDR3 DNA reads as TGTGCCAGCACGGGACAGCACGAGCAGTACTTC. Protein product: CASTGQHEQYF.